The source of this T cell receptor (beta chain) is a study of beta chain features in type 1 diabetes. Sequenced material consisted of expressed TCRB transcripts (all of the isolated RNA was reverse transcribed). Some clones are missing from TCRdb's copy, which holds only in-frame ones; the method was immunoSEQ multiplex PCR. The sample yields about 160,000 clones, over 9% seen once. The CDR3 sequence is 15 residues long. CDR1 is SQVTM, CDR2 ANQGSEA, per germline. V gave up 6 bases and J gave up 2 bases; unmatched junction bases: 11. About this clone itself: Its antigen is not identified.

Whole-study results and caveats: Type 1 diabetes patients had moderately but significantly shorter TCRB CDR3s in all four CD4+ subsets.

The chain links TRBV29-1 to TRBJ1-2; 8 nucleotides align to TRBD1. Sequenced sample: central memory CD4+ T cells from blood. This clonotype was sampled from a man aged 25 to 45 with type 1 diabetes. Here the CDR3 reads CSVSWGQGANYGYTF. The CDR3 bases are TGCAGCGTGAGTTGGGGGCAGGGGGCGAACTATGGCTACACCTTC.